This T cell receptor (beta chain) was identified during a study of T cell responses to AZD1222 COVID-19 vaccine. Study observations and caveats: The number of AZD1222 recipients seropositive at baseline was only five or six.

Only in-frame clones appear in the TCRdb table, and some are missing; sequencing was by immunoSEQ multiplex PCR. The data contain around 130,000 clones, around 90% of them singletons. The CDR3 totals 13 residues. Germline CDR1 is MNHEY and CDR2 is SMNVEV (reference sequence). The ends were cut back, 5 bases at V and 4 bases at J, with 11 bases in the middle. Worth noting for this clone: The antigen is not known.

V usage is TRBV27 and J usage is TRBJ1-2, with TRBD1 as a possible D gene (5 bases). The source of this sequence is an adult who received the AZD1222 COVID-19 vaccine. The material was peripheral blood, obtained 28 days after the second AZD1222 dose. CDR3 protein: CASSPGGSYGYTF. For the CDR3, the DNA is TGTGCCAGCAGTCCGGGGGGGTCCTATGGCTACACCTTC.